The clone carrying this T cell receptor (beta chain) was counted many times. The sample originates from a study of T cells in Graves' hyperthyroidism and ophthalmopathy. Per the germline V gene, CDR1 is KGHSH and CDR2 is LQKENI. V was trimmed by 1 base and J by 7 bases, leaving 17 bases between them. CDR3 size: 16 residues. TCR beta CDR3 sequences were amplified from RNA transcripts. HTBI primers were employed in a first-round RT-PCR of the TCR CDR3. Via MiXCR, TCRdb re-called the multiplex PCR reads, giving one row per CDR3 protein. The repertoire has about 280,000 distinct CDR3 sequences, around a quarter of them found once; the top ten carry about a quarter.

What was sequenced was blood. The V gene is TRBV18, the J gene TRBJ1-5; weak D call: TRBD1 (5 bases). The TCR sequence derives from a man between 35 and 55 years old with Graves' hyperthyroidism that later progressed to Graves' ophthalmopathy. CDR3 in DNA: TGTGCCAGCTCACCACGGGACGGAGGGGCAGGACAGCCCCAGCATTTT. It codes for CASSPRDGGAGQPQHF.